This T cell receptor beta chain was sequenced for a study of blood T cells in healthy people across ages. A second PCR of roughly 7 to 11 cycles used a sample-barcoded 5' primer and a J-beta primer mix. TCRdb itself ran the 5' RACE reads through MiXCR, one entry per CDR3 protein. The sample includes about 1,000,000 distinct CDR3 sequences, more than 40% of them seen just once. The ends were cut back, 2 bases at V and 10 bases at J, with 18 bases in the middle. The CDR3 has 15 residues. Germline V lookup: CDR1 MNHEY, CDR2 SMNVEV (reference sequence). The chain recombines TRBV27 with TRBJ2-1; weak D call: TRBD1 (6 bases). The source is an older woman in good health. Sequenced material: blood. The CDR3 DNA reads as TGTGCCAGCAGTTTAACCCTTCACAGGGCGGGCGAGCAGTTCTTC. Its protein is CASSLTLHRAGEQFF.